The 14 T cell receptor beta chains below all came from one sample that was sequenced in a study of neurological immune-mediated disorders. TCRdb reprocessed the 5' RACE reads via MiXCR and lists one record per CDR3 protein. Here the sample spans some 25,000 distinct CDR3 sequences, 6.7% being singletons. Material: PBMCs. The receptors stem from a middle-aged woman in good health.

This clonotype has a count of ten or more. CDR3 region: CASSSLRDRAVLNYEQYF. The CDR3 DNA reads TGTGCCAGCAGTTCACTCCGGGACAGGGCGGTTTTGAACTACGAGCAGTACTTC. The chain couples TRBV28 to TRBJ2-7; 9 bases are a match to TRBD1. Losses at the gene ends were 4 bases for V and 3 bases for J; bases not matched to a gene: 16. Germline CDR1 MDHEN, CDR2 SYDVKM. This CDR3 is built from 18 residues.

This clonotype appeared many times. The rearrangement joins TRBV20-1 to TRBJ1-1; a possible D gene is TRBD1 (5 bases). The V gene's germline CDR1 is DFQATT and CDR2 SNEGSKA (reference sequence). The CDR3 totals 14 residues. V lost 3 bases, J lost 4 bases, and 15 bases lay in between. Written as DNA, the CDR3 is TGCAGTGCTAGGGAACACGAAGGGGCCACTGAAGCTTTCTTT. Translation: CSAREHEGATEAFF.

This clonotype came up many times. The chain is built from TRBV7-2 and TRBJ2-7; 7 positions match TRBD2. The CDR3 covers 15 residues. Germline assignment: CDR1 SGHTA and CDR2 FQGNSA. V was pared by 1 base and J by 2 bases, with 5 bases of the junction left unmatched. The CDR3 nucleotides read TGTGCCAGCAGCTTAGTTGGGGGAGGGACCTACGAGCAGTACTTC. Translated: CASSLVGGGTYEQYF.

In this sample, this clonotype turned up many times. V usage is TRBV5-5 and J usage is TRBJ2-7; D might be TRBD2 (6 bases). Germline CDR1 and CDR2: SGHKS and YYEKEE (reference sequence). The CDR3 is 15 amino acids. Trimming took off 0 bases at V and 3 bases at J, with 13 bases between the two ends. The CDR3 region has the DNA TGTGCCAGCAGCTTGGTCGGGGACTCGTACTACGAGCAGTACTTC. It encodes CASSLVGDSYYEQYF.

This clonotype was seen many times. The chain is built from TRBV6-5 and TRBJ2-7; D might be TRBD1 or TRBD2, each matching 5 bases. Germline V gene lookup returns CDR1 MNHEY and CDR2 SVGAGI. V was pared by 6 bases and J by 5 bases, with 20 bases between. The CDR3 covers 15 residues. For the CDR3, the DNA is TGTGCCAGCAGCCTTGCTGAGGGGCGCTTCAACGAGCAGTACTTC. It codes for CASSLAEGRFNEQYF.

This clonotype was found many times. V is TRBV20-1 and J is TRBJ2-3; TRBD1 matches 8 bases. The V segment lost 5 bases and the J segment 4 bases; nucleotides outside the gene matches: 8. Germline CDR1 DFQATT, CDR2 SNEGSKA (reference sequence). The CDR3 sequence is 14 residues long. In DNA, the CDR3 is TGCAGTGCTCCGGACAGGGTTTTGGCAGATACGCAGTATTTT. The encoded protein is CSAPDRVLADTQYF.

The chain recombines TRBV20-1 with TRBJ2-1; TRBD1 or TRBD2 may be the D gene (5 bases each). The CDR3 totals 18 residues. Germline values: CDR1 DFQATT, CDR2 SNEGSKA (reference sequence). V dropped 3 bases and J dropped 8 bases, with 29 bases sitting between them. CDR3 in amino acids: CSASPIFTRGELFDEQFF. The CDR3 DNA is TGCAGTGCTAGTCCGATATTTACACGGGGCGAACTTTTCGATGAGCAGTTCTTC.

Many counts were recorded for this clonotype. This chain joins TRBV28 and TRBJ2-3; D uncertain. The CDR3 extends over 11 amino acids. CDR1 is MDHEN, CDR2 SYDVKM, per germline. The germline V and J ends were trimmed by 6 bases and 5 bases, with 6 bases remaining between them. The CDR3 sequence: CASSSQDTQYF. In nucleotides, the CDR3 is TGTGCCAGCAGCTCTCAAGATACGCAGTATTTT.

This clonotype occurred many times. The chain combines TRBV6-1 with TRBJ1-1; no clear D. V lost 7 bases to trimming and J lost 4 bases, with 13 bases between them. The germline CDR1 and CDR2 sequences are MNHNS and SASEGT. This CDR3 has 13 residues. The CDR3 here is CASIPERGTEAFF. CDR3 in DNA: TGTGCCAGCATTCCAGAACGGGGCACTGAAGCTTTCTTT.

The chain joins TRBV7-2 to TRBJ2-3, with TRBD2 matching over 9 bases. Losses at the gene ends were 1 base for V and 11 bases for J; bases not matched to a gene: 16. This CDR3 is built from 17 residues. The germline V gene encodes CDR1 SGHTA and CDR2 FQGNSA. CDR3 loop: CASSLVASGASGTQQYF. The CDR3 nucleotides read TGTGCCAGCAGCTTAGTTGCTTCCGGTGCTAGCGGGACCCAGCAGTATTTT.

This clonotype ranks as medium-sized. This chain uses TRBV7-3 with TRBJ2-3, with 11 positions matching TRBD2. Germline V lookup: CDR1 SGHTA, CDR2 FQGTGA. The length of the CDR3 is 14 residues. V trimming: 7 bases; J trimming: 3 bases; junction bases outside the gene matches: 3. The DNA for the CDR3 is TGTGCCAGCACCGTAGCGGGAGGGACAGATACGCAGTATTTT. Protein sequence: CASTVAGGTDTQYF.

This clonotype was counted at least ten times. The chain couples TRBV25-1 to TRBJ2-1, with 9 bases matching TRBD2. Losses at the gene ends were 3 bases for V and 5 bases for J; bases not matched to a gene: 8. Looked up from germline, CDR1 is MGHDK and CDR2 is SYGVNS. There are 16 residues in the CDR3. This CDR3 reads CASSEIGLARDNEQFF. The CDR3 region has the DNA TGTGCCAGCAGTGAGATAGGACTAGCGCGGGACAATGAGCAGTTCTTC.

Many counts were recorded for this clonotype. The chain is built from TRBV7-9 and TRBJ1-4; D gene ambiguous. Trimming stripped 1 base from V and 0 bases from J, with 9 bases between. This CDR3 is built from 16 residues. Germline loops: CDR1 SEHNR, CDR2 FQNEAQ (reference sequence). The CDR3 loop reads CASSLVSGTTNEKLFF. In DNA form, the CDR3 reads TGTGCCAGCAGCTTAGTGTCCGGAACAACTAATGAAAAACTGTTTTTT. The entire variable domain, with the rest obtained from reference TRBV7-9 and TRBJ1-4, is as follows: DTGVSQNPRHKITKRGQNVTFRCDPISEHNRLYWYRQTLGQGPEFLTYFQNEAQLEKSRLLSDRFSAERPKGSFSTLEIQRTEQGDSAMYLCASSLVSGTTNEKLFFGSGTQLSVL.

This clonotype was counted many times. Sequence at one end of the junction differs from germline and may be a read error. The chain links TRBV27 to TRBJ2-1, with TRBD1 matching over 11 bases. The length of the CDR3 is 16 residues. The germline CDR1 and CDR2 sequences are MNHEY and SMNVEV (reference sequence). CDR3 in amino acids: CASSISGQGAYNEQFF. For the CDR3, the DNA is TGTGCCAGCAGTATATCGGGACAGGGGGCCTACAATGAGCAGTTCTTC.